Given below is one TCR beta chain in context. The antigen is undetermined. The CDR3 length is 15 residues. Germline CDR1 and CDR2: LNHDA and SQIVND (reference sequence). With 2 bases removed from V and 2 bases from J, the gap between germline ends came to 13 bases. The table came from immunoSEQ multiplex PCR; TCRdb's copy has only in-frame clones and leaves some out. The sample holds about 90,000 clones; 91% are singletons and the top ten take more than 0.4%. The sample comes from a study of graft-versus-host responses after intestinal transplantation. The overall study: Induction with anti-thymocyte globulin, then tacrolimus and steroids for roughly three years, was given to all recipients.

The sequencing used unstimulated CD8+ T cells sorted from spleen or lymph node cells, collected before intestinal transplant. The receptor's source is a human donor who received an intestinal transplant. The chain combines TRBV19 with TRBJ2-7; possible D gene TRBD2, 6 bases. This CDR3 is CASSITGVGTYEQYF. For the CDR3, the DNA is TGTGCCAGTAGTATAACGGGAGTCGGGACCTACGAGCAGTACTTC. Full variable domain (remainder filled in from reference TRBV19 and TRBJ2-7): DGGITQSPKYLFRKEGQNVTLSCEQNLNHDAMYWYRQDPGQGLRLIYYSQIVNDFQKGDIAEGYSVSREKKESFPLTVTSAQKNPTAFYLCASSITGVGTYEQYFGPGTRLTVT.